Each of the 22 T cell receptor beta chains below was sequenced from the same sample in a study of blood T cells in healthy people across ages. The authors ran a second PCR of roughly 7 to 11 cycles using a sample-barcoded 5' primer and a J-beta primer mix. TCRdb independently ran MiXCR on the 5' RACE reads; one entry per CDR3 protein. This sample has fewer than 1,000,000 distinct CDR3 sequences, with roughly 46% found just once. The sample comprised blood. These receptors were obtained from a man at least 80 years old in good health.

This clonotype was detected a few times. This sequence joins TRBV12-3 or TRBV12-4 and TRBJ2-1; TRBD2 matches 8 bases. The CDR3 loop spans 12 amino acids. V shed 5 bases and J 8 bases; nucleotides not matched to a gene: 2. The CDR3 DNA is TGTGCCAGCAGTCCGACTAGCGATGAGCAGTTCTTC. It yields the protein CASSPTSDEQFF.

This clonotype was seen at least ten times. The chain couples TRBV25-1 to TRBJ2-5; 10 bases are shared with TRBD1. Germline trimming cut 7 bases from V and 5 bases from J; bases unmatched to any gene: 7. This CDR3 has 14 amino acids. The V gene's germline CDR1 is MGHDK and CDR2 SYGVNS. CDR3 amino acids: CASNRDRGSETQYF. The CDR3 region has the DNA TGTGCCAGCAACCGGGACAGGGGATCGGAGACCCAGTACTTC.

V and J are TRBV12-3 or TRBV12-4 and TRBJ2-1, with unresolved D. V was clipped by 3 bases and J by 13 bases, with 10 bases between them. This CDR3 is built from 11 residues. The CDR3, as DNA: TGTGCCAGCAGTTTCCCGCGGACCCAGTTCTTC. Amino acid sequence: CASSFPRTQFF.

This rearrangement joins TRBV4-1 to TRBJ2-1; 8 bases agree with TRBD2. Germline-derived CDR1 and CDR2 are MGHRA and YSYEKL. This CDR3 spans 15 amino acids. The V gene end was trimmed by 1 base and the J gene end by 4 bases; junction bases not matched to a gene: 3. CDR3 coding DNA: TGCGCCAGCAGCCAAGGGGGACTAGTTTACAATGAGCAGTTCTTC. Protein sequence: CASSQGGLVYNEQFF.

This clonotype was recorded at least ten times. The chain couples TRBV12-3 or TRBV12-4 to TRBJ2-7; 14 bases are shared with TRBD2. The V segment lost 4 bases and the J segment 5 bases; nucleotides outside the gene matches: 7. The CDR3 extends over 16 amino acids. The CDR3 nucleotides are TGTGCCAGCAGTTATGGACTAGCGGGAGGAAGTAACGAGCAGTACTTC. It specifies CASSYGLAGGSNEQYF.

This clonotype was picked up a small number of times. The chain combines TRBV12-3 or TRBV12-4 with TRBJ2-1, with D maybe TRBD2 (6 bases). The CDR3 covers 16 residues. V gave up 3 bases and J gave up 6 bases, with 18 bases separating them. The CDR3 region has the DNA TGTGCCAGCAGTTTCATCGGGCAGGGAGGTTTCAATGAGCAGTTCTTC. This translates into CASSFIGQGGFNEQFF.

This clonotype was recorded at least ten times. J is TRBJ2-1 and V is TRBV7-2, with 7 bases identical to TRBD1. The CDR3 has 13 residues. V was clipped by 6 bases and J by 2 bases; unmatched bases: 1. Germline V gene data show CDR1 as SGHTA and CDR2 as FQGNSA. CDR3 nucleotides: TGTGCCAGCAGACAGGGGCCCTACAATGAGCAGTTCTTC. Protein: CASRQGPYNEQFF.

This clonotype was seen repeatedly, ten times or more. The rearrangement links TRBV20-1 to TRBJ2-7; 10 bases map to TRBD2. Germline CDR1 reads DFQATT; CDR2 reads SNEGSKA (reference sequence). The CDR3 is made up of 15 amino acids. V gave up 0 bases and J gave up 5 bases; unmatched junction bases: 7. CDR3 sequence: CSARDPKREGNEQYF. The CDR3 DNA reads as TGCAGTGCTAGAGATCCGAAGCGGGAGGGCAACGAGCAGTACTTC.

The V gene is TRBV5-6, the J gene TRBJ2-1; no definite D call. The CDR3 totals 14 residues. The V end was cut by 2 bases, the J end by 8 bases, with 14 bases between. The germline V gene encodes CDR1 SGHDT and CDR2 YYEEEE. The CDR3 sequence: CASSFSQLFYEQFF. The DNA for the CDR3 is TGTGCCAGCAGCTTTTCCCAGCTCTTCTATGAGCAGTTCTTC.

There are a few counts of this clonotype. The chain recombines TRBV6-5 with TRBJ2-1; no definite D call. V lost 2 bases and J lost 5, with 7 bases in between. CDR1 is MNHEY, CDR2 SVGAGI, per germline. This CDR3 is 13 amino acids long. In DNA form, the CDR3 reads TGTGCCAGCAGTTACGGGCCACACAATGAGCAGTTCTTC. Amino acids: CASSYGPHNEQFF.

The rearrangement uses TRBV5-1 and TRBJ2-1; TRBD2 agrees at 9 bases. Germline V gene lookup returns CDR1 SGHRS and CDR2 YFSETQ. Trimming at V came to 0 bases and at J to 4 bases, leaving 8 bases not matched to a gene. This CDR3 contains 17 residues. CDR3 in amino acids: CASSLGAGTSSYNEQFF. The CDR3 nucleotides read TGCGCCAGCAGCTTGGGGGCCGGGACTAGCAGTTACAATGAGCAGTTCTTC.

The gene calls are TRBV20-1 and TRBJ2-3, with unresolved D. Per the germline V gene, CDR1 is DFQATT and CDR2 is SNEGSKA (reference sequence). Trimming removed 0 bases from V and 2 bases from J, with 9 bases in between. The CDR3 has 14 residues. CDR3 in DNA: TGCAGTGCTAGAGACGAGGCGACCACAGATACGCAGTATTTT. Its protein is CSARDEATTDTQYF.

The chain recombines TRBV4-1 with TRBJ2-4, with TRBD2 matching 7 bases. Trimming took 4 bases from V and 2 from J; bases not matched to a gene: 8. This CDR3 contains 16 residues. CDR1 is MGHRA and CDR2 is YSYEKL in the germline V gene. The DNA for the CDR3 is TGCGCCAGCAGCCCGAGACTAGCTTCGTCCAAAAACATTCAGTACTTC. It is translated as CASSPRLASSKNIQYF.

The J gene is TRBJ1-6, the V gene TRBV20-1; TRBD1 agrees at 8 bases. Looked up from germline, CDR1 is DFQATT and CDR2 is SNEGSKA (reference sequence). With 0 bases clipped from V and 10 bases from J, the junction kept 17 bases outside the gene matches. CDR3 size: 18 residues. CDR3 in amino acids: CSARDSGSGQGGSSPLHF. In DNA, the CDR3 is TGCAGTGCTAGAGATAGTGGGTCCGGACAGGGAGGAAGCTCACCCCTCCACTTT.

This rearrangement joins TRBV25-1 to TRBJ2-5, with D perhaps matching TRBD2 (6 bases). Germline V gives CDR1 MGHDK, CDR2 SYGVNS. The CDR3 spans 12 residues. The ends were cut back, 4 bases at V and 4 bases at J, with 7 bases in the middle. DNA for the CDR3: TGTGCCAGCAGTGCGGGGGTAGAGACCCAGTACTTC. Its protein is CASSAGVETQYF.

The genes are TRBV5-1 and TRBJ2-5; 8 bases agree with TRBD1. The CDR3 sequence is 13 residues long. The germline gives CDR1 SGHRS, CDR2 YFSETQ. Trimming removed 8 bases from V and 2 bases from J; junction bases left unmatched: 5. The CDR3 reads CASQTGGQETQYF. For the CDR3, the DNA is TGCGCCAGTCAAACAGGGGGACAAGAGACCCAGTACTTC.

J is TRBJ2-2 and V is TRBV13; D is possibly TRBD2 (6 bases). The CDR3 length is 16 residues. The germline gives CDR1 PRHDT, CDR2 FYEKMQ (reference sequence). V shed 5 bases and J shed 0 bases, with 13 bases lying between them. This chain's CDR3 is CASSLRLGSNTGELFF. The CDR3 DNA reads as TGTGCCAGCAGCCTAAGACTAGGCTCGAACACCGGGGAGCTGTTTTTT.

As concerns this clonotype: This could be a read error, since a much larger clone is one nucleotide away. This chain connects TRBV5-1 to TRBJ2-5; weak D call: TRBD1 (6 bases). The DNA end is a closer match to TRBJ2-1, so the J assignment may be wrong. Per the germline V gene, CDR1 is SGHRS and CDR2 is YFSETQ. This CDR3 contains 13 residues. The CDR3 DNA reads as TGCGCCAGCAGCCCGGACAGCCAAGAGACCCAGTTCTTC. This encodes CASSPDSQETQFF.

V and J are TRBV29-1 and TRBJ2-5; 7 bases map to TRBD1. The ends lost 4 bases at V and 2 bases at J; junction bases unmatched: 7. The CDR3 spans 14 residues. Germline V gene data show CDR1 as SQVTM and CDR2 as ANQGSEA. CDR3 amino acids: CSVVVPRGQETQYF. The CDR3 DNA is TGCAGCGTTGTAGTCCCCAGGGGGCAAGAGACCCAGTACTTC.

The J gene is TRBJ2-1, the V gene TRBV7-2, with a weak D call TRBD2 (7 bases). The CDR3 runs to 14 residues. CDR1 is SGHTA, CDR2 FQGNSA, per germline. The ends were cut back, 1 base at V and 8 bases at J, with 12 bases in the middle. CDR3 residues: CASSLEGGADEQFF. For the CDR3, the DNA is TGTGCCAGCAGCTTAGAGGGGGGGGCTGATGAGCAGTTCTTC.

This clonotype was observed a few times. The J gene is TRBJ2-4, the V gene TRBV25-1, with a weak D call TRBD1 (6 bases). The DNA matches TRBJ2-7 better at its end, which makes the J call doubtful. Germline V gene lookup returns CDR1 MGHDK and CDR2 SYGVNS. The CDR3 loop spans 14 amino acids. CDR3 protein: CASSDIGGRIEQYF. As DNA, the CDR3 is TGTGCCAGCAGTGATATAGGGGGTCGGATCGAGCAGTACTTC.

This clonotype was counted a few times. The chain employs TRBV12-3 or TRBV12-4 and TRBJ2-1; TRBD2 might be the D (6 bases). The CDR3 sequence is 14 residues long. V lost 5 bases and J lost 6, with 14 bases in between. In nucleotides, the CDR3 is TGTGCCAGCAGTCCTGGAGGGGCCTTCAATGAGCAGTTCTTC. Amino acid sequence: CASSPGGAFNEQFF.